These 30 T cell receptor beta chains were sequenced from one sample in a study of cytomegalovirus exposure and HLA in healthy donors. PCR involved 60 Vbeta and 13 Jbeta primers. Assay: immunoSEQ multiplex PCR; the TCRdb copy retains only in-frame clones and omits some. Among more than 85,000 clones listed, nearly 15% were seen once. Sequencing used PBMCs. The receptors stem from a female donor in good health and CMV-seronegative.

The CDR3 loop reads CASSELAGGLGEQFF. The CDR3, as DNA: TGTGCCAGCAGTGAACTAGCGGGAGGTTTAGGAGAGCAGTTCTTC. This chain connects TRBV6-4 to TRBJ2-1; TRBD2 aligns across 12 bases. There are 15 residues in the CDR3. The J segment lost 10 bases and the V segment lost 3 bases, leaving 7 bases of the junction unmatched. CDR1 MRHNA and CDR2 SNTAGT come from the germline V gene.

The CDR3 nucleotides are TGTGCCAGCAGCCGCTCCGGACAGGGAAACCAGCCCCAGCATTTT. This translates into CASSRSGQGNQPQHF. The chain recombines TRBV7-2 with TRBJ1-5; 8 bases agree with TRBD1. The CDR3 runs to 15 residues. After removal of 5 bases from V and 7 bases from J, the junction contained 10 bases not matched to a gene. In germline, CDR1 is SGHTA, CDR2 FQGNSA.

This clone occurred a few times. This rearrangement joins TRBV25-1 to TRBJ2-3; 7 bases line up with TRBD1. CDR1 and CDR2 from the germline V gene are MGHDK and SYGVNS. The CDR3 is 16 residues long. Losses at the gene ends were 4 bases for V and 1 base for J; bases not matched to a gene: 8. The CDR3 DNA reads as TGTGCCAGCAGTGCCCTGACAGGGAAAGGCACAGATACGCAGTATTTT. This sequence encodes CASSALTGKGTDTQYF.

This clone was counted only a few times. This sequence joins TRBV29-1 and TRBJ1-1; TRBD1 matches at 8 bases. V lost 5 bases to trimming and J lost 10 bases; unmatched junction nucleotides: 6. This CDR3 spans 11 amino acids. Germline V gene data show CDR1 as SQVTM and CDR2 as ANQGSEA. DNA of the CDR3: TGCAGCGTTAACAGGGGGAGAGTAGCTTTCTTT. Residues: CSVNRGRVAFF.

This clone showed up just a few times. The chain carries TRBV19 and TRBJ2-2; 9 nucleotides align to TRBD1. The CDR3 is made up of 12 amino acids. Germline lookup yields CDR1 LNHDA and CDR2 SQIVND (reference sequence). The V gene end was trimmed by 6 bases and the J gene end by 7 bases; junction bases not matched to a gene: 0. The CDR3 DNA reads TGTGCCAGTAGGACAGGGGGCGGGGAGCTGTTTTTT. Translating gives CASRTGGGELFF.

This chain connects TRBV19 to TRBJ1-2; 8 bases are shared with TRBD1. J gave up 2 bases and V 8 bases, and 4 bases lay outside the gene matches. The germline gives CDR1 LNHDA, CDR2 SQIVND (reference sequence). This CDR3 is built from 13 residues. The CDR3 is CASGAGGNYGYTF. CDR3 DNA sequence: TGTGCCAGTGGTGCAGGGGGCAACTATGGCTACACCTTC.

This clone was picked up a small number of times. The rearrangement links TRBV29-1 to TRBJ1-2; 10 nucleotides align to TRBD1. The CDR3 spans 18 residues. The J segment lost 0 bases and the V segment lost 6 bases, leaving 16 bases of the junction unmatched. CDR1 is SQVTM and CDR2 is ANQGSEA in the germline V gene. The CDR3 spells CSVMLTGGRTGANYGYTF. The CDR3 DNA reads TGCAGCGTGATGCTGACAGGGGGCCGGACGGGGGCTAACTATGGCTACACCTTC.

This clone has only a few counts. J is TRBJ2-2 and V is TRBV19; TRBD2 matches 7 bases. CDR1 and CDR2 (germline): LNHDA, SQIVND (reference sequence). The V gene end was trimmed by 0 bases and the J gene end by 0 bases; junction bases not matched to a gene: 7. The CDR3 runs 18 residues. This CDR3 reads CASSIDLGSGTNTGELFF. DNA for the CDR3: TGTGCCAGTAGTATAGATCTTGGGAGCGGGACGAACACCGGGGAGCTGTTTTTT.

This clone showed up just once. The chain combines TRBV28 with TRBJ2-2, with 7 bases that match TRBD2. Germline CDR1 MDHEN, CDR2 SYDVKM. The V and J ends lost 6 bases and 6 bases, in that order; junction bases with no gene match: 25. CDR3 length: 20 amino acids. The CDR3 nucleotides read TGTGCCAGCAGCTTCAGTTGGGGGGGTGGAACAACGTTTAAACCCGGGGAGCTGTTTTTT. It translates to CASSFSWGGGTTFKPGELFF.

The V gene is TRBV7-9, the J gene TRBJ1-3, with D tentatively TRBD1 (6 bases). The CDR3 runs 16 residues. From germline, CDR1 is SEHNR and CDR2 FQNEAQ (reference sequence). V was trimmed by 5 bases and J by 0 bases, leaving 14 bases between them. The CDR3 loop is CASSRRGTNSGNTIYF. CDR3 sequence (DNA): TGTGCCAGCAGCCGGAGGGGGACTAACTCTGGAAACACCATATATTTT.

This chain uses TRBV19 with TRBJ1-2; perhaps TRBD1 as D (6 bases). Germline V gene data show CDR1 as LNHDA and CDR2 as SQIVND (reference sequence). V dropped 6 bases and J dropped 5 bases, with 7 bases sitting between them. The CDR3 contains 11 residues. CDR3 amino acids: CASRQGYGYTF. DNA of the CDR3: TGTGCCAGTAGACAGGGATATGGCTACACCTTC.

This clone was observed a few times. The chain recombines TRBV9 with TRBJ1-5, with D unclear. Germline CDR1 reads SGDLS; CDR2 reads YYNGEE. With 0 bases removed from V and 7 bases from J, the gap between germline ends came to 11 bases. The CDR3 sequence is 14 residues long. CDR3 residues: CASSVEAGGQPQHF. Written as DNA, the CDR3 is TGTGCCAGCAGCGTAGAGGCGGGTGGACAGCCCCAGCATTTT.

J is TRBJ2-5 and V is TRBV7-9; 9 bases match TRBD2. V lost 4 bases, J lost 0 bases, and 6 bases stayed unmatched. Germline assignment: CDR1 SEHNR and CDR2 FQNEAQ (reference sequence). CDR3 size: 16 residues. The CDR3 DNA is TGTGCCAGCAGCTCGAGACTAGCGGAGTACCAAGAGACCCAGTACTTC. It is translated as CASSSRLAEYQETQYF.

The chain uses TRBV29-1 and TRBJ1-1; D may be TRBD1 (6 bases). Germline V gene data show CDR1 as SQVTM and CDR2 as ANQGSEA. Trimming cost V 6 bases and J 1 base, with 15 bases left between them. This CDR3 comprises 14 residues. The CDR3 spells CSVCRGGSNTEAFF. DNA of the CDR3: TGCAGCGTCTGCAGGGGAGGGTCGAACACTGAAGCTTTCTTT.

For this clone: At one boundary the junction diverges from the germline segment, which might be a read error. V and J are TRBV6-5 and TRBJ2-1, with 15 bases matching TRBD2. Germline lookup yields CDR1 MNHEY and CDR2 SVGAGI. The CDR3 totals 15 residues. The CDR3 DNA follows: TGTGCCAGCAGTTACTCCAGGACTAGCGGGGGGGCCGCACTCTTC. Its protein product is CASSYSRTSGGAALF.

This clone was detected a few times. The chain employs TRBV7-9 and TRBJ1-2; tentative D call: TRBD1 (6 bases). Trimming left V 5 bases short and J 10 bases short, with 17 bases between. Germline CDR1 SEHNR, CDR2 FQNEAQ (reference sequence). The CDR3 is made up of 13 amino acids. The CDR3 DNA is TGTGCCAGCAGCATCCTCCCGGGACACAACTACACCTTC. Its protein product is CASSILPGHNYTF.

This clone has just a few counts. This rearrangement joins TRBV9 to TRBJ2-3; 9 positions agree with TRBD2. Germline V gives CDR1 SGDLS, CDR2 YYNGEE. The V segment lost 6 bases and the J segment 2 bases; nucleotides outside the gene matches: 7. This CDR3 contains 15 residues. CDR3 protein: CASTYSGGYTDTQYF. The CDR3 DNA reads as TGTGCCAGCACCTATAGCGGGGGATACACAGATACGCAGTATTTT.

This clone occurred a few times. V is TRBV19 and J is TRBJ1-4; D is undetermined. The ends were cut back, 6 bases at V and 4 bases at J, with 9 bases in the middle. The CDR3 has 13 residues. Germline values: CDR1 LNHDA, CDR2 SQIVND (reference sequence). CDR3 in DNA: TGTGCCAGTAGGGGGAGGAGTAATGAAAAACTGTTTTTT. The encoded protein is CASRGRSNEKLFF.

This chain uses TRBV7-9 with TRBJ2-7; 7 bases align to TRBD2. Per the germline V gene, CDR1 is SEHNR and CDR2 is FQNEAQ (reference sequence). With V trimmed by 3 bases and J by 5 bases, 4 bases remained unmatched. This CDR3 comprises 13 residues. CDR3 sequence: CASSLYGRHEQYF. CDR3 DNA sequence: TGTGCCAGCAGCTTGTACGGGAGGCACGAGCAGTACTTC.

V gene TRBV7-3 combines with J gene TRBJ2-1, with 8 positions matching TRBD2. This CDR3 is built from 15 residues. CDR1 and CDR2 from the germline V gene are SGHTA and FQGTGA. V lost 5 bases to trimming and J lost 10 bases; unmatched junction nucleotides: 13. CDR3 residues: CASSIGLAGPAEQFF. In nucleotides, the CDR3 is TGTGCCAGCAGCATCGGACTAGCTGGGCCCGCAGAGCAGTTCTTC.

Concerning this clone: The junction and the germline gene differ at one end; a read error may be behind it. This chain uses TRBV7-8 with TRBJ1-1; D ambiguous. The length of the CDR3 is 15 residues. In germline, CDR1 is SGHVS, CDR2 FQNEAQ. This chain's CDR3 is CASSLIESRDPDAFF. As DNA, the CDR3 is TGTGCCAGCAGCTTAATTGAGTCGAGAGATCCTGATGCTTTCTTT.

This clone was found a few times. This CDR3 reads CASSFRGMGADTQYF. The CDR3 DNA is TGTGCCAGCAGCTTTAGGGGGATGGGGGCAGATACGCAGTATTTT. The V gene is TRBV7-9, the J gene TRBJ2-3, with TRBD1 as a possible D gene (6 bases). The V gene lost 3 bases and the J gene lost 4 bases, with 14 bases spanning the gap. CDR1 SEHNR and CDR2 FQNEAQ come from the germline V gene (reference sequence). This CDR3 comprises 15 residues.

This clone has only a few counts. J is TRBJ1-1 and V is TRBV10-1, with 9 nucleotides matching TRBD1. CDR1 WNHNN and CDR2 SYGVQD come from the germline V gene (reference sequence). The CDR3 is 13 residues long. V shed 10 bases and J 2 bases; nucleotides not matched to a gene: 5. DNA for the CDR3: TGCGCCATTACAACAGGGGGCAACACTGAAGCTTTCTTT. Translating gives CAITTGGNTEAFF.

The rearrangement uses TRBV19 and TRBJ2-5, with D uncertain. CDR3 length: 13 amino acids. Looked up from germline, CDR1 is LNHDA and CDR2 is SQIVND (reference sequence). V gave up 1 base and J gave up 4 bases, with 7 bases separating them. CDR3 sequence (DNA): TGTGCCAGTAGTATAGGACTCCCAGAGACCCAGTACTTC. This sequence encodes CASSIGLPETQYF.

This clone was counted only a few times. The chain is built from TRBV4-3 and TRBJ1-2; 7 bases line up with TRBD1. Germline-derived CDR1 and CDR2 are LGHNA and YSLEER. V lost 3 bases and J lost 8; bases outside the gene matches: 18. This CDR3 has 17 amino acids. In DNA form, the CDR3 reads TGCGCCAGCAGCCAGGCTACGCGACAGGGACTCCTATGGGGCTACACCTTC. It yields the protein CASSQATRQGLLWGYTF.

The CDR3 bases are TGTGCCAGCAGCTTAGTGGGCTGGGCTAGCGGCACAGATACGCAGTATTTT. Its translation is CASSLVGWASGTDTQYF. The V and J genes are TRBV7-9 and TRBJ2-3, with TRBD2 as a possible D gene (6 bases). The length of the CDR3 is 17 residues. Germline CDR1 is SEHNR and CDR2 is FQNEAQ (reference sequence). The V end was cut by 1 base, the J end by 1 base, with 15 bases between.

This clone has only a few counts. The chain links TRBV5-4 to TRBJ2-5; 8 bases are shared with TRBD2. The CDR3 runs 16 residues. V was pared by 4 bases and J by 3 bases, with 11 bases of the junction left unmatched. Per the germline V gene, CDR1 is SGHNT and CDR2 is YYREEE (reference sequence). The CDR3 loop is CASSRGLVGLKETQYF. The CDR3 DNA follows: TGTGCCAGCAGCCGGGGACTAGTGGGGTTAAAAGAGACCCAGTACTTC.

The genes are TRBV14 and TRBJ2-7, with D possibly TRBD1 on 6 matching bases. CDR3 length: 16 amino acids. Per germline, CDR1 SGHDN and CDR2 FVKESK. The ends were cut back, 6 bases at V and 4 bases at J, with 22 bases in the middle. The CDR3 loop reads CASSPYQLAGEYEQYF. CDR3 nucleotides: TGTGCCAGCAGTCCCTATCAGCTGGCAGGGGAGTACGAGCAGTACTTC.

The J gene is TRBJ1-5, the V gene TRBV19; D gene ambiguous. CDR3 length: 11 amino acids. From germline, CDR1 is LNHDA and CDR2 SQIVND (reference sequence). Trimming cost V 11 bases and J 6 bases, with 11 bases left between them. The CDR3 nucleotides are TGTGCCGGTGGGGAGGTTCAGCCCCAGCATTTT. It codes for CAGGEVQPQHF.

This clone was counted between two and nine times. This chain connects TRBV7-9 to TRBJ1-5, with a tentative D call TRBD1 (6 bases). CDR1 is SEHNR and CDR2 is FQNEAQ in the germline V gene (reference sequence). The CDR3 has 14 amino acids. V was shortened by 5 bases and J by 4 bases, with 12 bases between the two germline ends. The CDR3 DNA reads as TGTGCCAGCAGCGACTTAACAGGGAATCAGCCCCAGCATTTT. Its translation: CASSDLTGNQPQHF.